This T cell receptor (beta chain) is drawn from a study of T-cell reconstitution after alpha-beta-depleted transplantation in children. The CDR3 extends over 11 amino acids. Trimming cost V 7 bases and J 15 bases, with 16 bases left between them. Library preparation (for TCRbeta) was performed with unique molecular identifiers. TCRdb fed the PCR reads into MiXCR, producing one record per CDR3 protein. This sample has some 550,000 distinct CDR3 sequences; around 20% occur once, and the top ten carry 3.3%. The specimen was PBMCs from the stem cell graft donor, collected from the stem cell graft. The receptor was isolated from a human donor who donated a stem cell graft to a child with acute lymphoblastic leukemia. V and J are TRBV12-3 or TRBV12-4 and TRBJ2-1; tentatively, D is TRBD1 or TRBD2 (6 bases each). As DNA, the CDR3 is TGTGCCAGCAAGGGGGGCCAAGGTGGGTTCTTC. Amino acids: CASKGGQGGFF.